These 17 T cell receptor beta chains originate from one sample sequenced in a study of CD8+ T cells in alopecia areata. Reverse transcription of extracted RNA yielded cDNA, which provided the sequencing template. Clones were read by immunoSEQ multiplex PCR, and TCRdb kept only the in-frame ones, dropping some. Of 150,000 to 200,000 clones in the sample, under 80% are singletons; the top ten hold approximately 1.2%. Regarding treatment: oral pan-JAK inhibitor, 5-10 mg twice daily. The input for sequencing was CD4+ T cells sorted from blood, taken around week 50, from a patient treated with tofacitinib. The receptors come from a human donor with alopecia areata.

This chain connects TRBV29-1 to TRBJ1-6; 8 bases fit TRBD1. The junction had 6 bases not matched to a gene; V was cut back by 4 bases and J by 10 bases. The germline V gene encodes CDR1 SQVTM and CDR2 ANQGSEA. This CDR3 contains 13 residues. The chain's CDR3 is CSVGTGSGSPLHF. The CDR3 coding sequence is TGCAGCGTTGGGACAGGGTCTGGGTCACCCCTCCACTTT.

This clone was found many times. The chain has TRBV7-3 and TRBJ1-6; 9 bases line up with TRBD1. V lost 8 bases to trimming and J lost 7 bases; unmatched junction nucleotides: 3. The CDR3 runs 13 residues. Germline lookup yields CDR1 SGHTA and CDR2 FQGTGA. CDR3 amino acids: CASGQGKNSPLHF. For the CDR3, the DNA is TGTGCCAGCGGACAGGGGAAGAATTCACCCCTCCACTTT.

Remarks on this clone: Within the sample, other DNA sequences also encode this same CDR3. The chain couples TRBV5-1 to TRBJ1-6, with D hard to call. Germline-derived CDR1 and CDR2 are SGHRS and YFSETQ. Trimming shortened V by 2 bases and J by 7 bases, and 4 bases separated the two germline ends. CDR3 length equals 12 residues. CDR3 amino acids: CASSFGNSPLHF. CDR3 nucleotide sequence: TGCGCCAGCAGCTTTGGGAATTCACCCCTCCACTTT. The variable domain in full, completed from reference TRBV5-1 and TRBJ1-6, reads KAGVTQTPRYLIKTRGQQVTLSCSPISGHRSVSWYQQTPGQGLQFLFEYFSETQRNKGNFPGRFSGRQFSNSRSEMNVSTLELGDSALYLCASSFGNSPLHFGNGTRLTVT.

The chain couples TRBV19 to TRBJ1-5; D is uncertain. CDR1 and CDR2 (germline): LNHDA, SQIVND (reference sequence). V was trimmed by 8 bases and J by 0 bases, leaving 8 bases between them. The CDR3 length is 13 residues. The CDR3 nucleotides are TGTGCCAGTCAGCCTTATAGCAATCAGCCCCAGCATTTT. This translates into CASQPYSNQPQHF.

The chain links TRBV30 to TRBJ1-2, with D unclear. Germline V gene data show CDR1 as GTSNPN and CDR2 as SVGIG (reference sequence). The CDR3 consists of 15 residues. The V gene lost 2 bases and the J gene lost 2 bases, with 15 bases spanning the gap. The CDR3 is CAWSPTLGKNYGYTF. In nucleotides, the CDR3 is TGTGCCTGGAGTCCCACTTTGGGGAAGAACTATGGCTACACCTTC.

The V call is TRBV29-1, the J call TRBJ1-1, with no clear D. This CDR3 is built from 12 residues. V lost 0 bases and J 6 bases, leaving 8 bases between the germline ends. The germline V gene encodes CDR1 SQVTM and CDR2 ANQGSEA. CDR3: CSVEEVQSEAFF. The CDR3 nucleotides read TGCAGCGTTGAAGAGGTGCAGTCTGAAGCTTTCTTT.

The chain carries TRBV18 and TRBJ1-2; D gene ambiguous. This CDR3 has 15 amino acids. Trimming pared 3 bases from V and 2 bases from J, leaving 13 bases between. The V gene's germline CDR1 is KGHSH and CDR2 LQKENI. In DNA form, the CDR3 reads TGTGCCAGCTCACCGAGTGGGAAGAGGAACTATGGCTACACCTTC. Amino acid sequence: CASSPSGKRNYGYTF.

The chain links TRBV9 to TRBJ1-1; no reliable D call. This CDR3 contains 14 residues. CDR1 is SGDLS, CDR2 YYNGEE, per germline. Trimming left V 3 bases short and J 2 bases short, with 11 bases between. CDR3 nucleotide sequence: TGTGCCAGCAGCGCCGAGAATTTCAACACTGAAGCTTTCTTT. It specifies CASSAENFNTEAFF.

This clone has just a few counts. This chain links TRBV29-1 with TRBJ2-7; a possible D gene is TRBD1 (5 bases). This CDR3 spans 14 amino acids. Deletions cut 4 bases from V and 1 base from J, with 14 bases between. CDR1 SQVTM and CDR2 ANQGSEA come from the germline V gene. The chain's CDR3 is CSVGSRVGSYEQYF. The CDR3 region has the DNA TGCAGCGTTGGGTCCAGGGTGGGGTCCTACGAGCAGTACTTC.

This clone was recorded only once. V is TRBV5-6 and J is TRBJ1-4, with D possibly matching TRBD1 (5 bases). Between the trimmed V and J ends, which lost 1 base and 12 bases, there was a span of 13 bases. The CDR3 has 13 residues. Germline V lookup: CDR1 SGHDT, CDR2 YYEEEE. The CDR3: CASSLWSGRELFF. CDR3 sequence (DNA): TGTGCCAGCAGCTTGTGGTCAGGGAGGGAACTGTTTTTT.

This clone showed up just a few times. An end of the junction does not agree with germline; a read error may underlie this. V and J are TRBV11-2 and TRBJ2-5; D remains ambiguous. The germline V gene has CDR1 SGHAT and CDR2 FQNNGV. The CDR3 loop spans 11 amino acids. The CDR3 sequence: CASSLGQTEYF. The CDR3 coding sequence is TGTGCCAGCAGCTTAGGGCAGACCGAGTACTTC.

This clone was counted only a few times. The chain couples TRBV19 to TRBJ2-1, with TRBD2 identical over 8 bases. V lost 5 bases and J lost 4; bases outside the gene matches: 4. CDR1 and CDR2 (germline): LNHDA, SQIVND (reference sequence). This CDR3 contains 14 residues. Written as DNA, the CDR3 is TGTGCCAGTAGTGCGGGACTAGAATACAATGAGCAGTTCTTC. Protein product: CASSAGLEYNEQFF.

This clone was counted once. The rearrangement uses TRBV6-5 and TRBJ2-5; D unresolved. The germline V gene has CDR1 MNHEY and CDR2 SVGAGI. With 6 bases removed from V and 5 bases from J, the gap between germline ends came to 19 bases. The CDR3 runs to 15 residues. CDR3 in amino acids: CASRAGRNRRETQYF. DNA for the CDR3: TGTGCCAGCAGGGCAGGCCGTAATAGAAGGGAGACCCAGTACTTC.

V usage is TRBV29-1 and J usage is TRBJ2-3; D remains ambiguous. The CDR3 sequence is 12 residues long. Germline CDR1 and CDR2: SQVTM and ANQGSEA. Between the trimmed V and J ends, which lost 4 bases and 0 bases, there was a span of 5 bases. DNA of the CDR3: TGCAGCGTTGGTCGCAGCACAGATACGCAGTATTTT. Translation: CSVGRSTDTQYF.

This clone was counted only a few times. V and J are TRBV27 and TRBJ1-2, with 9 bases matching TRBD1. CDR3 size: 13 residues. Germline lookup yields CDR1 MNHEY and CDR2 SMNVEV (reference sequence). Trimming cost V 3 bases and J 8 bases; bases outside gene matches: 4. This chain's CDR3 is CASSFATGGGYTF. The DNA of the CDR3 is TGTGCCAGCAGTTTCGCAACAGGGGGCGGCTACACCTTC.

The chain employs TRBV14 and TRBJ1-6; D is undetermined. The germline V gene encodes CDR1 SGHDN and CDR2 FVKESK. V dropped 4 bases and J dropped 7 bases, with 8 bases sitting between them. This CDR3 comprises 13 residues. The CDR3 DNA follows: TGTGCCAGCAGCCCGCGGGCAAATTCACCCCTCCACTTT. Its translation: CASSPRANSPLHF.

This chain connects TRBV27 to TRBJ1-6; unclear D gene. Trimming shortened V by 5 bases and J by 4 bases, and 15 bases separated the two germline ends. The germline V gene encodes CDR1 MNHEY and CDR2 SMNVEV (reference sequence). The CDR3 has 16 amino acids. The CDR3 sequence: CASSPTQQQYNSPLHF. The CDR3 coding sequence is TGTGCCAGCAGTCCAACTCAACAGCAATATAATTCACCCCTCCACTTT.